This T cell receptor beta chain was sequenced during a study of shared clonotypes between healthy human individuals. Germline CDR1 is SGHTA and CDR2 is FQGNSA. The CDR3 extends over 14 amino acids. V dropped 2 bases and J dropped 2 bases, with 10 bases sitting between them. It was into CD45RA+ naive and CD45RA-negative memory subsets that the CD4+ cells were split. Sequencing used immunoSEQ multiplex PCR; TCRdb keeps in-frame clones, though not all of them. The sample holds more than 1,200,000 clones, 98% to 99% seen once. The rearrangement uses TRBV7-2 and TRBJ2-7; D gene uncertain. Sequences were obtained from naive CD4+ T cells sorted from blood. Indicated subset: CD45RA+ positively selected. The source of this sequence is a man aged 30 to 39 in good health. The CDR3: CASSLRASAYEQYF. The CDR3 DNA reads TGTGCCAGCAGCTTAAGGGCGTCGGCCTACGAGCAGTACTTC.